This record covers a single T cell receptor (beta chain). This sample stems from a study of cytomegalovirus exposure and HLA in healthy donors. Study overall: HLA-typed donors were the source of tens of millions of unique TCRs held in an early data release.

The PCR used 60 Vbeta and 13 Jbeta primers. In the original analysis: In a later analysis, some 10 million of some 80 million unique beta chains occurred in at least two donors. Sequencing used immunoSEQ multiplex PCR; TCRdb keeps in-frame clones, though not all of them. The DNA gave D and trimming, while V, J and clone size come from that table. Here the sample spans 95,000 to 150,000 clones, around 66% being singletons. The origin of this receptor is a man younger than 35 in good health and CMV-seronegative. The sequenced material came from PBMCs.

In DNA, the CDR3 is TGTGCCAGCAGTTCCCCTCGACAGTCAGGGGATACGCAGTATTTT. It encodes CASSSPRQSGDTQYF. This chain uses TRBV28 with TRBJ2-3; a weak D match, TRBD1 (5 bases). The V gene's germline CDR1 is MDHEN and CDR2 SYDVKM. CDR3 length: 15 amino acids. V dropped 4 bases and J dropped 6 bases, with 17 bases sitting between them.